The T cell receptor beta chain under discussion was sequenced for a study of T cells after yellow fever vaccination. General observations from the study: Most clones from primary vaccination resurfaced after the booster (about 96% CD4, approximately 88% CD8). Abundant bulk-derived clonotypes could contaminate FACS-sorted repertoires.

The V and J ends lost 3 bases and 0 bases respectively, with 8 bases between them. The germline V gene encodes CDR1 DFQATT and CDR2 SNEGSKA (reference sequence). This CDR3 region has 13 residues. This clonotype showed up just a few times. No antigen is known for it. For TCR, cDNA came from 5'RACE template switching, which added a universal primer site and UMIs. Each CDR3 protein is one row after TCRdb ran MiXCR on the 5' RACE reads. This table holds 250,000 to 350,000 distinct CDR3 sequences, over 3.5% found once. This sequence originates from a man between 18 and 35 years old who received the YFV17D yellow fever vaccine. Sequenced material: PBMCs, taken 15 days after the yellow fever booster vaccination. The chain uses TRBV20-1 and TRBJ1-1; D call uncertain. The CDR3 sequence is CSARTIMNTEAFF. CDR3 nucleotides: TGCAGTGCTAGGACGATCATGAACACTGAAGCTTTCTTT.